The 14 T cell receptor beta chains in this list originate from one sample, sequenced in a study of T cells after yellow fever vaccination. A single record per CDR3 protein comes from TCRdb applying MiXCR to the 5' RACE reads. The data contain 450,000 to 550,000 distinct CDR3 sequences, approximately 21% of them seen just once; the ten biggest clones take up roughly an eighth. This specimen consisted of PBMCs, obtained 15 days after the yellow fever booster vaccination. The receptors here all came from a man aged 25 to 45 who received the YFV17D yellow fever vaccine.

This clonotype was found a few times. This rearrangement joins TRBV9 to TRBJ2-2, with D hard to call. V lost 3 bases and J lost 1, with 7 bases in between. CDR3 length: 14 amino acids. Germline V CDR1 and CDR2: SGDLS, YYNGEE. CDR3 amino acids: CASSADWNTGELFF. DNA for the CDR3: TGTGCCAGCAGCGCCGACTGGAACACCGGGGAGCTGTTTTTT.

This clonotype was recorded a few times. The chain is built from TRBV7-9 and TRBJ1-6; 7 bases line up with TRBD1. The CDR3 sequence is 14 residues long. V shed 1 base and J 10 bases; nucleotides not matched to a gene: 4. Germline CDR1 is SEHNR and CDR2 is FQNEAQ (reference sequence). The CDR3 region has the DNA TGTGCCAGCAGCTTAGAAGGGGGCGGCTCACCCCTCCACTTT. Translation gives CASSLEGGGSPLHF.

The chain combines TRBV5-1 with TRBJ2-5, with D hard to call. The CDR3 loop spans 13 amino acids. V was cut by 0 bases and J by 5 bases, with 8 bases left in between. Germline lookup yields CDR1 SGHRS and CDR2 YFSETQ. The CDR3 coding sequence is TGCGCCAGCAGCTTGGGTTCGTCCGAGACCCAGTACTTC. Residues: CASSLGSSETQYF.

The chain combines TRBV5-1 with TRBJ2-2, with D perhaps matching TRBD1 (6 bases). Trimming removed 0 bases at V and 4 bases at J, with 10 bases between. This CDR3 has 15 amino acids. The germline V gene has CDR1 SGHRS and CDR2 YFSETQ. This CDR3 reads CASSLDRAITGELFF. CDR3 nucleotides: TGCGCCAGCAGCTTGGACAGGGCAATCACCGGGGAGCTGTTTTTT.

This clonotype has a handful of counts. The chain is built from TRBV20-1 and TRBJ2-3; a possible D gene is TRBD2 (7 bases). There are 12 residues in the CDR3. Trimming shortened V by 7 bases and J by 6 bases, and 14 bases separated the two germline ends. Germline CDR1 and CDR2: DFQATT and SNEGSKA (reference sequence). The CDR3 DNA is TGCAGTGGAAGGGGGGAGGGCGATACGCAGTATTTT. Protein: CSGRGEGDTQYF.

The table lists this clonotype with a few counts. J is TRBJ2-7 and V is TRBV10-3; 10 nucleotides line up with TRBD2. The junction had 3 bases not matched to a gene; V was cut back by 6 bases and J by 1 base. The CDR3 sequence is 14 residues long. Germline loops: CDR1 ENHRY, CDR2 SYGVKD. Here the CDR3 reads CAIRGSGRSYEQYF. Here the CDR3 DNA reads TGTGCCATCAGGGGTAGCGGGAGGTCCTACGAGCAGTACTTC.

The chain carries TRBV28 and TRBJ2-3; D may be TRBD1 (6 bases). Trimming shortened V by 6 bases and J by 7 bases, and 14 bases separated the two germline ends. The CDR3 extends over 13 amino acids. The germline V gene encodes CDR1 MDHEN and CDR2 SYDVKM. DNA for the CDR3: TGTGCCAGCAGCCCCATGGACAGCAATACGCAGTATTTT. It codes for CASSPMDSNTQYF.

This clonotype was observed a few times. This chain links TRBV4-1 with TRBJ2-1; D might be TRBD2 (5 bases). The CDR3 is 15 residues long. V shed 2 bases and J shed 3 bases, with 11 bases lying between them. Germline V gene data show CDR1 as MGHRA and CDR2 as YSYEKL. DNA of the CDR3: TGCGCCAGCAGCCAATCCGGCGACTACTACAATGAGCAGTTCTTC. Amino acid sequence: CASSQSGDYYNEQFF.

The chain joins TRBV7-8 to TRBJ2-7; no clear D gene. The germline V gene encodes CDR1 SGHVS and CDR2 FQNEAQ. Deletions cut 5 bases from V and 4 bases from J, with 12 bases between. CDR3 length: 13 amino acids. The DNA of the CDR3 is TGTGCCAGCAGCCACACAGATTTTTACGAGCAGTACTTC. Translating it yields CASSHTDFYEQYF.

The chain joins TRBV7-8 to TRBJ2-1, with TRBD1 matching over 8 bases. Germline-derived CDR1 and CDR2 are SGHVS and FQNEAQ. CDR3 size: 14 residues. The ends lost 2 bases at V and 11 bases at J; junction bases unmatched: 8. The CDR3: CASSLPGQGNQQFF. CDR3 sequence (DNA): TGTGCCAGCAGCTTACCAGGACAGGGTAATCAGCAGTTCTTC.

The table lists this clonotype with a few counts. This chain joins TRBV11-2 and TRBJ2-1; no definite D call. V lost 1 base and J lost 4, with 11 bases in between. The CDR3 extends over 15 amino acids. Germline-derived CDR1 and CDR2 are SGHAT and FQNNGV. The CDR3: CASSLVGYVYNEQFF. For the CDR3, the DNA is TGTGCCAGCAGCTTAGTGGGATATGTTTACAATGAGCAGTTCTTC.

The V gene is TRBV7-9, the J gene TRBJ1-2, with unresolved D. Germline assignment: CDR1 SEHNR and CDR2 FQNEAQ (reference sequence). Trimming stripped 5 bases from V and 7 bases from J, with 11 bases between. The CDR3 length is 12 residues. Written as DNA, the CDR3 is TGTGCCAGCAGCCCGAGCGGAGGTGGCTACACCTTC. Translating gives CASSPSGGGYTF.

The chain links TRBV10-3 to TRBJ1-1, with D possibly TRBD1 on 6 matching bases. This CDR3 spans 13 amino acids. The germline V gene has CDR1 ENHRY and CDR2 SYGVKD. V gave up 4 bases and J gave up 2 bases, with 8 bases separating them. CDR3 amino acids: CAISVQGNTEAFF. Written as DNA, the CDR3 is TGTGCCATCAGTGTACAGGGCAACACTGAAGCTTTCTTT.

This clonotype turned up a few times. The CDR3 region has the DNA TGTGCCAGCTCCCCGGAGGGGCGGGAGACCCAGTACTTC. Amino acids: CASSPEGRETQYF. This rearrangement joins TRBV18 to TRBJ2-5; TRBD2 might be the D (6 bases). The CDR3 contains 13 residues. The germline gives CDR1 KGHSH, CDR2 LQKENI. The V end was cut by 6 bases, the J end by 5 bases, with 13 bases between.